This TCR beta chain was identified during a study of cytomegalovirus exposure and HLA in healthy donors. Findings and caveats of the study: Sequencing probably produced one cluster of sequence variants that were highly shared. Information on immune exposure was restricted to one variable (CMV serostatus).

Trimming shortened V by 2 bases and J by 3 bases, and 13 bases separated the two germline ends. There are 15 residues in the CDR3. CDR1 and CDR2 from the germline V gene are SGHKS and YYEKEE (reference sequence). About this clone itself: What it binds is unknown.

PCR employed 60 Vbeta and 13 Jbeta primers. Profiled with immunoSEQ multiplex PCR; TCRdb holds only in-frame clones, not every one. The sample records roughly 100,000 clones, about 75% being singletons. Sequencing was carried out using PBMCs. The source of this sequence is a middle-aged man in good health and CMV-seropositive. The J gene is TRBJ2-3, the V gene TRBV5-5; maybe TRBD2 (5 bases). CDR3 region: CASSFFGRETDTQYF. Here the CDR3 DNA reads TGTGCCAGCAGCTTTTTTGGGAGAGAAACAGATACGCAGTATTTT.